This entry lists 12 T cell receptor beta chains sequenced from one sample in a study of cytomegalovirus exposure and HLA in healthy donors (dated by TCRdb to the late 2010s). The library came from the immunoSEQ multiplex PCR assay. For the multiplex PCR, a mixture combining 60 forward primers for TCR Vbeta segments and 13 reverse primers for TCR Jbeta segments was used. TCRdb provides this immuneACCESS table in a form limited to in-frame rearrangements. Some clones are lacking; in checked studies, under half of them reflect an unresolved V gene, and why the rest are absent is not known. The sample table shows about 90,000 clones, and approximately 70% are seen once. The leading ten clones occupy more than 12% of the sample. Sequenced material: PBMCs. The receptors were gathered from a woman aged 45-65 years in good health and CMV-seropositive.

This clone was detected a few times. The chain links TRBV7-9 to TRBJ2-1; maybe TRBD2 (6 bases). V lost 6 bases, J lost 6 bases, and 12 bases lay in between. Germline CDR1 is SEHNR and CDR2 is FQNEAQ (reference sequence). CDR3 length equals 13 residues. The CDR3 nucleotides read TGTGCCAGCAGTCGGGACTCCCCCAATGAGCAGTTCTTC. Residues: CASSRDSPNEQFF. Full variable domain (missing parts from reference TRBV7-9 and TRBJ2-1): DTGVSQNPRHKITKRGQNVTFRCDPISEHNRLYWYRQTLGQGPEFLTYFQNEAQLEKSRLLSDRFSAERPKGSFSTLEIQRTEQGDSAMYLCASSRDSPNEQFFGPGTRLTVL.

This clone was recorded a few times. This chain joins TRBV28 and TRBJ2-7; TRBD1 aligns across 8 bases. This CDR3 region has 11 residues. CDR1 MDHEN and CDR2 SYDVKM come from the germline V gene. After removal of 6 bases from V and 9 bases from J, the junction contained 4 bases not matched to a gene. The CDR3, as DNA: TGTGCCAGCAGGGCAACAGGGGGGCAGTACTTC. It specifies CASRATGGQYF.

This chain joins TRBV2 and TRBJ1-4, with TRBD1 matching 7 bases. The CDR3 is 14 amino acids. The germline gives CDR1 SNHLY, CDR2 FYNNEI. V shed 8 bases, J shed 8 bases, and the junction held 11 bases outside the gene matches. Here the CDR3 DNA reads TGTGCCAGCCAGGGGGACAGTCCTCGCGAAAAACTGTTTTTT. It specifies CASQGDSPREKLFF.

This clone was seen just once. V and J are TRBV5-1 and TRBJ2-1; 7 bases align to TRBD2. With 3 bases clipped from V and 4 bases from J, the junction kept 10 bases outside the gene matches. CDR1 and CDR2 (germline): SGHRS, YFSETQ. This CDR3 comprises 16 residues. The CDR3 loop reads CASSWLADFQYNEQFF. CDR3 sequence (DNA): TGCGCCAGCAGCTGGCTAGCGGATTTCCAATACAATGAGCAGTTCTTC.

In this sample, this clone turned up a few times. The chain joins TRBV5-1 to TRBJ2-5; D gene uncertain. V was pared by 1 base and J by 3 bases, with 10 bases between. The CDR3 is 14 residues long. The germline CDR1 and CDR2 sequences are SGHRS and YFSETQ. The DNA of the CDR3 is TGCGCCAGCAGCTTGTACGGCACAGAAGAGACCCAGTACTTC. Translation gives CASSLYGTEETQYF.

The V call is TRBV7-3, the J call TRBJ2-2, with D possibly TRBD2 on 5 matching bases. CDR3 size: 13 residues. V was trimmed by 4 bases and J by 5 bases, leaving 8 bases between them. Germline CDR1 is SGHTA and CDR2 is FQGTGA. Here the CDR3 reads CASSYTSTGELFF. The DNA for the CDR3 is TGTGCCAGCAGCTACACTAGTACCGGGGAGCTGTTTTTT. Full variable domain (outside the CDR3, taken from reference TRBV7-3 and TRBJ2-2): GAGVSQTPSNKVTEKGKYVELRCDPISGHTALYWYRQSLGQGPEFLIYFQGTGAADDSGLPNDRFFAVRPEGSVSTLKIQRTERGDSAVYLCASSYTSTGELFFGEGSRLTVL.

J is TRBJ2-1 and V is TRBV6-1, with 11 nucleotides matching TRBD2. The V and J ends lost 7 bases and 7 bases, in that order; junction bases with no gene match: 3. Germline assignment: CDR1 MNHNS and CDR2 SASEGT. CDR3 length equals 13 residues. CDR3 coding DNA: TGTGCCAGCACTCCTAGCGGGAGGAATGAGCAGTTCTTC. As protein: CASTPSGRNEQFF.

This clone was detected only once. This rearrangement joins TRBV19 to TRBJ2-1, with D maybe TRBD2 (5 bases). This CDR3 has 15 residues. Germline V gene data show CDR1 as LNHDA and CDR2 as SQIVND (reference sequence). Trimming removed 1 base from V and 8 bases from J, with 15 bases in between. The CDR3 loop reads CASSIGTSLPHEQFF. Written as DNA, the CDR3 is TGTGCCAGTAGTATAGGAACTAGTCTTCCCCATGAGCAGTTCTTC.

V and J are TRBV29-1 and TRBJ2-7; a weak D match, TRBD2 (6 bases). Trimming cost V 5 bases and J 3 bases, with 14 bases left between them. This CDR3 contains 13 residues. Per the germline V gene, CDR1 is SQVTM and CDR2 is ANQGSEA. In nucleotides, the CDR3 is TGCAGCGTTTCACGGGGGAAGATCTACGAGCAGTACTTC. Protein product: CSVSRGKIYEQYF.

The rearrangement joins TRBV5-4 to TRBJ2-2, with a possible D match to TRBD2 (5 bases). Trimming removed 4 bases from V and 5 bases from J, with 9 bases in between. This CDR3 spans 13 amino acids. Germline assignment: CDR1 SGHNT and CDR2 YYREEE (reference sequence). CDR3 sequence: CASSPRTTGELFF. The CDR3 DNA follows: TGTGCCAGCAGCCCCCGGACTACCGGGGAGCTGTTTTTT.

The V gene is TRBV5-4, the J gene TRBJ1-2; D is possibly TRBD1 (5 bases). Trimming took 2 bases from V and 7 from J, leaving 12 bases between them. The CDR3 has 13 residues. Germline V gene data show CDR1 as SGHNT and CDR2 as YYREEE (reference sequence). This CDR3 is CASSLVREGGYTF. CDR3 nucleotide sequence: TGTGCCAGCAGCTTAGTCAGGGAAGGTGGCTACACCTTC.

The chain recombines TRBV4-1 with TRBJ2-7, with 12 bases identical to TRBD2. This CDR3 contains 16 residues. V was clipped by 5 bases and J by 3 bases; unmatched bases: 8. Germline CDR1 reads MGHRA; CDR2 reads YSYEKL. As DNA, the CDR3 is TGCGCCAGCAGCAAATTCGGACTAGCGGGGAACTACGAGCAGTACTTC. Its translation: CASSKFGLAGNYEQYF.